The clone carrying this T cell receptor (beta chain) was observed at least ten times. No antigen is known for it. The record originates from a study of neurological immune-mediated disorders. The unsorted libraries were generated from a total of 2 million PBMCs, which had been stored in RNAlater at -80 C. TCRdb reanalysed the 5' RACE reads using MiXCR and keeps one entry per CDR3 protein. This sample has over 20,000 distinct CDR3 sequences, with more than 9% found just once. Study-level points and caveats: Expanded clones shared no CDR3 amino acid sequences across subjects, suggesting private repertoires in all groups.

Germline values: CDR1 SGHRS, CDR2 YFSETQ. The J segment lost 4 bases and the V segment lost 3 bases, leaving 8 bases of the junction unmatched. The CDR3 runs to 16 residues. The material sequenced was PBMCs. The chain employs TRBV5-1 and TRBJ2-3, with TRBD2 matching over 10 bases. The sequence derives from a woman aged 55 to 70 with HTLV-1-associated myelopathy (HAM/TSP). The CDR3 reads CASSSLERGGPDTQYF. The CDR3 DNA is TGCGCCAGCAGCTCGTTGGAGCGGGGGGGCCCAGATACGCAGTATTTT.